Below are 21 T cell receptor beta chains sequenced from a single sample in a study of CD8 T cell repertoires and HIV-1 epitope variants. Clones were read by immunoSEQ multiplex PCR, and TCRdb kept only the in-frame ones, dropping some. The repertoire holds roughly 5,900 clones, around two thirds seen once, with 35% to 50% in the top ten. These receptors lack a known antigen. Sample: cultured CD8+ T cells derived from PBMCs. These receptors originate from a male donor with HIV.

CDR3 in DNA: TGTGCCAGCAGTTTAGGGACTAGCGGGAGTAATCAGTACTTC. Its translation: CASSLGTSGSNQYF. The chain recombines TRBV27 with TRBJ2-4; 14 bases align to TRBD2. Per germline, CDR1 MNHEY and CDR2 SMNVEV (reference sequence). With 2 bases clipped from V and 12 bases from J, the junction kept 3 bases outside the gene matches. The CDR3 is made up of 14 amino acids.

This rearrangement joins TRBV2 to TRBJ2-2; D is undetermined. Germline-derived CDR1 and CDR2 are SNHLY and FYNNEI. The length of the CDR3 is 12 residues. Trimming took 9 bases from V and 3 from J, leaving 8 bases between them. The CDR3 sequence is CASGVDTGELFF. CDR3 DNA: TGTGCCAGTGGGGTAGACACCGGGGAGCTGTTTTTT.

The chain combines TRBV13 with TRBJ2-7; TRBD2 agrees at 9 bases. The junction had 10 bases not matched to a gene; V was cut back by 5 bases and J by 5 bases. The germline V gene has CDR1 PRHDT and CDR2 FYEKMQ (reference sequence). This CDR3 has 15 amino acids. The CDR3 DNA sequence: TGTGCCAGCAGCACCGTAGCGGGAGAAATCCACGAGCAGTACTTC. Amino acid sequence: CASSTVAGEIHEQYF.

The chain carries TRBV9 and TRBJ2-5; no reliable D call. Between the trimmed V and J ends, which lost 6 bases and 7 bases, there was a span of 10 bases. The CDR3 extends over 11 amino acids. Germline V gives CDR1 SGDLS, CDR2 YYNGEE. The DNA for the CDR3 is TGTGCCAGCACCAGCCCGAGGACCCAGTACTTC. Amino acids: CASTSPRTQYF. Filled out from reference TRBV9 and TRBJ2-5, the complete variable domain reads DSGVTQTPKHLITATGQRVTLRCSPRSGDLSVYWYQQSLDQGLQFLIQYYNGEERAKGNILERFSAQQFPDLHSELNLSSLELGDSALYFCASTSPRTQYFGPGTRLLVL.

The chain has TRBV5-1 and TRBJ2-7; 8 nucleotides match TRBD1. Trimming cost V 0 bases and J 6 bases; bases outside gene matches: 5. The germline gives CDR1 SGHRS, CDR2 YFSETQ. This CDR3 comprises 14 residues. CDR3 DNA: TGCGCCAGCAGCTTGGACGGACAGGGTTCCGAGCAGTACTTC. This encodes CASSLDGQGSEQYF.

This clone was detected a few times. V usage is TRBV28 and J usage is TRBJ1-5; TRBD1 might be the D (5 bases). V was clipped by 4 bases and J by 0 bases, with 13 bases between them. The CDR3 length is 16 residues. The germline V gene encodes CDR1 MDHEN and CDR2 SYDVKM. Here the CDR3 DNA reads TGTGCCAGCAGTTCCGCCCCAGGGATTAGCAATCAGCCCCAGCATTTT. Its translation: CASSSAPGISNQPQHF.

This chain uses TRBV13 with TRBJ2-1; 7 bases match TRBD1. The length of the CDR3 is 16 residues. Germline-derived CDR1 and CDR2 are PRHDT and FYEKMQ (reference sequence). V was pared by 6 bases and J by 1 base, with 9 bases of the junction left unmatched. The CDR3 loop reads CASSLSQGISYNEQFF. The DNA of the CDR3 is TGTGCCAGCAGTTTATCACAGGGGATATCCTACAATGAGCAGTTCTTC.

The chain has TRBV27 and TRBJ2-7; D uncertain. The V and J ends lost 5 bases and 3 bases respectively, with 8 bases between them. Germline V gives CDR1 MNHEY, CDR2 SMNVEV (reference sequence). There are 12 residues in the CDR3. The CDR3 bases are TGTGCCAGCAGTAGAGGTGACTACGAGCAGTACTTC. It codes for CASSRGDYEQYF.

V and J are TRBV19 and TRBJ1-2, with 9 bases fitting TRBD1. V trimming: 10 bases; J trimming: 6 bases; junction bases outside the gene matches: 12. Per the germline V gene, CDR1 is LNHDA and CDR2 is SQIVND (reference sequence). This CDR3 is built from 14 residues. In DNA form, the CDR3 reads TGTGCCACTCTCCGGGCCGGGACAGGGCATGGCTACACCTTC. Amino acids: CATLRAGTGHGYTF.

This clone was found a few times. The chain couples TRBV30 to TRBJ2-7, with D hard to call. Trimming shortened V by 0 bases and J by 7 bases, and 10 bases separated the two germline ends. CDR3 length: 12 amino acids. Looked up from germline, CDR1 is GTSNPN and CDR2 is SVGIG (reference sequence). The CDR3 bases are TGTGCCTGGAGTGTAGGGCCTGGGGAGCAGTACTTC. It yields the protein CAWSVGPGEQYF.

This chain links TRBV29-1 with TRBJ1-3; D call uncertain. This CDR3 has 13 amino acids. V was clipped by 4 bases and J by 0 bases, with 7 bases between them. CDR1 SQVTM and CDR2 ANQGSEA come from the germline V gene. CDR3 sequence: CSVVLPSGNTIYF. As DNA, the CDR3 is TGCAGCGTTGTACTTCCCTCTGGAAACACCATATATTTT.

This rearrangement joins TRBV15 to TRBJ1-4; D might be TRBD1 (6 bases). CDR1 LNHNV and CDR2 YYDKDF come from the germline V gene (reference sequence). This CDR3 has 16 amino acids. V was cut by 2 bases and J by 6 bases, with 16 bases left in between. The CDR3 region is CATSRPWTVGDEKLFF. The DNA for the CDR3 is TGTGCCACCAGCAGACCCTGGACAGTGGGGGATGAAAAACTGTTTTTT. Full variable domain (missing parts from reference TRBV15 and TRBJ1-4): DAMVIQNPRYQVTQFGKPVTLSCSQTLNHNVMYWYQQKSSQAPKLLFHYYDKDFNNEADTPDNFQSRRPNTSFCFLDIRSPGLGDTAMYLCATSRPWTVGDEKLFFGSGTQLSVL.

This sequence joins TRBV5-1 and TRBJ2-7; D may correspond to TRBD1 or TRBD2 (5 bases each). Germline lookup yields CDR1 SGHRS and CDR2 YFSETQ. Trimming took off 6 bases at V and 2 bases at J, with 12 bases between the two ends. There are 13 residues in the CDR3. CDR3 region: CASKWDATYEQYF. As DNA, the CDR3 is TGCGCCAGCAAGTGGGACGCAACCTACGAGCAGTACTTC.

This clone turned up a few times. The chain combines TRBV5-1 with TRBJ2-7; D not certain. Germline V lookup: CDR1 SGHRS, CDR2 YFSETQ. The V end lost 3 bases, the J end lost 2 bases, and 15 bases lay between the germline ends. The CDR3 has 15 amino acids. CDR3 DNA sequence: TGCGCCAGCAGCTGGGATCCTTCCGAAGCCTACGAGCAGTACTTC. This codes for CASSWDPSEAYEQYF.

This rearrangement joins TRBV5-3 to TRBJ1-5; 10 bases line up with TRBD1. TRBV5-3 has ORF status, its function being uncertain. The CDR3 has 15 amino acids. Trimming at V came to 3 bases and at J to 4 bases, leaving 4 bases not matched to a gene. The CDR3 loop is CARSSEGQGNQPQHF. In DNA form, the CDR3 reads TGTGCCAGAAGCTCGGAGGGACAGGGGAATCAGCCCCAGCATTTT.

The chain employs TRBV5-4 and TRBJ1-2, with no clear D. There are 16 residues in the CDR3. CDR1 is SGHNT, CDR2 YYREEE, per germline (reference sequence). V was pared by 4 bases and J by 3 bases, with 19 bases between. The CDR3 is CASSPWPVELDYGYTF. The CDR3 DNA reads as TGTGCCAGCAGCCCTTGGCCGGTAGAATTGGACTATGGCTACACCTTC.

The CDR3, as DNA: TGTGCCAGCAGCTTGGCCAGCGACACTGAAGCTTTCTTT. Amino acids: CASSLASDTEAFF. The chain couples TRBV5-5 to TRBJ1-1; no reliable D call. From germline, CDR1 is SGHKS and CDR2 YYEKEE (reference sequence). The CDR3 runs 13 residues. Trimming removed 0 bases at V and 3 bases at J, with 6 bases between.

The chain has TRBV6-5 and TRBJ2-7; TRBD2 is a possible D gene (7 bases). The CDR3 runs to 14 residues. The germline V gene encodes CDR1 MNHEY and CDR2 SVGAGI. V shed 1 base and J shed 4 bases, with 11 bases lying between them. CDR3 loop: CASSYLGGGYEQYF. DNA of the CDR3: TGTGCCAGCAGTTACTTGGGAGGGGGTTACGAGCAGTACTTC.

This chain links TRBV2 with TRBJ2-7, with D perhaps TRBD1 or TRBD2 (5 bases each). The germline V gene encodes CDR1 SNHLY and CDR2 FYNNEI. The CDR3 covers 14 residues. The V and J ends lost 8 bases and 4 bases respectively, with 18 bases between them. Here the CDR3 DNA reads TGTGCCAGCGGAGGAAACGGGGCAGAATACGAGCAGTACTTC. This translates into CASGGNGAEYEQYF.

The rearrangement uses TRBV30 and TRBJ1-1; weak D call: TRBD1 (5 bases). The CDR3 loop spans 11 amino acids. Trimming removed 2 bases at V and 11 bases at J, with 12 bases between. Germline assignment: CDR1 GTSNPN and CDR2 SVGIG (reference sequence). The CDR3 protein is CAWSKGPGAFF. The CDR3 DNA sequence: TGTGCCTGGAGTAAGGGGCCCGGGGCTTTCTTT.

The CDR3 DNA follows: TGTGCCATCAGAGGACAGGATCCTGGCTACACCTTC. As protein: CAIRGQDPGYTF. The gene calls are TRBV10-3 and TRBJ1-2; TRBD1 matches at 7 bases. Germline V gene sequence: CDR1 ENHRY, CDR2 SYGVKD. The CDR3 length is 12 residues. V lost 6 bases and J lost 7; bases outside the gene matches: 5.